These 32 T cell receptor beta chains originate from one sample sequenced in a study of identifying expanded T cells in peripheral blood. Profiling relied on immunoSEQ multiplex PCR, and the TCRdb table lists in-frame clones only, not all of them. The sample has some 75,000 clones, almost 90% seen once. The specimen sequenced was blood. The receptors here all came from a person aged 18-70 years in good health.

This clone was recorded only once. J is TRBJ2-7 and V is TRBV5-1, with TRBD2 matching 11 bases. Germline lookup yields CDR1 SGHRS and CDR2 YFSETQ. Losses at the gene ends were 0 bases for V and 3 bases for J; bases not matched to a gene: 2. The CDR3 extends over 15 amino acids. In DNA, the CDR3 is TGCGCCAGCAGCTTGGTGACTAGCGGGGTCTACGAGCAGTACTTC. Translated: CASSLVTSGVYEQYF.

The V and J genes are TRBV2 and TRBJ2-7; possibly TRBD1 for D (6 bases). Germline V gives CDR1 SNHLY, CDR2 FYNNEI. This CDR3 has 14 amino acids. The germline V and J ends were trimmed by 7 bases and 5 bases, with 18 bases remaining between them. In DNA form, the CDR3 reads TGTGCCAGCACCGCCGACGTACAGGGACACGAGCAGTACTTC. Translated, it gives CASTADVQGHEQYF.

This rearrangement joins TRBV30 to TRBJ2-5; 9 bases match TRBD1. CDR1 and CDR2 (germline): GTSNPN, SVGIG (reference sequence). With V trimmed by 0 bases and J by 5 bases, 10 bases remained unmatched. The CDR3 consists of 16 residues. The CDR3 sequence is CAWSVISGTGRETQYF. Written as DNA, the CDR3 is TGTGCCTGGAGTGTAATCTCTGGGACAGGGAGGGAGACCCAGTACTTC.

This chain links TRBV7-2 with TRBJ2-2; perhaps TRBD2 as D (6 bases). This CDR3 comprises 16 residues. Trimming cost V 1 base and J 3 bases, with 12 bases left between them. Germline lookup yields CDR1 SGHTA and CDR2 FQGNSA. In nucleotides, the CDR3 is TGTGCCAGCAGCTTAGGTGGGCGGGGTCACACCGGGGAGCTGTTTTTT. It translates to CASSLGGRGHTGELFF.

The chain links TRBV29-1 to TRBJ2-1, with D possibly called TRBD1 or TRBD2 (5 bases each). The germline CDR1 and CDR2 sequences are SQVTM and ANQGSEA. This CDR3 spans 10 amino acids. V was cut by 7 bases and J by 10 bases, with 11 bases left in between. As DNA, the CDR3 is TGCAGCGCCCAGTGGGGGGAGCAGTTCTTC. Residues: CSAQWGEQFF.

The V and J genes are TRBV14 and TRBJ2-1; the D gene is possibly TRBD1 (5 bases). CDR3 length equals 15 residues. Germline V lookup: CDR1 SGHDN, CDR2 FVKESK. V was trimmed by 1 base and J by 4 bases, leaving 11 bases between them. The CDR3 DNA reads as TGTGCCAGCAGCCAAGTGGGGCGATTGTACAATGAGCAGTTCTTC. This gives the protein CASSQVGRLYNEQFF.

V gene TRBV6-5 combines with J gene TRBJ2-1; D is unclear. CDR1 and CDR2 from the germline V gene are MNHEY and SVGAGI. V lost 8 bases, J lost 0 bases, and 8 bases lay in between. The CDR3 length is 13 residues. The CDR3 DNA is TGTGCCAGCGGAGTTAGCTCCTACAATGAGCAGTTCTTC. Protein sequence: CASGVSSYNEQFF.

V gene TRBV6-6 combines with J gene TRBJ2-2, with D perhaps TRBD2 (6 bases). Looked up from germline, CDR1 is MNHNY and CDR2 is SVGAGI (reference sequence). The length of the CDR3 is 16 residues. Trimming shortened V by 7 bases and J by 5 bases, and 20 bases separated the two germline ends. CDR3 DNA sequence: TGTGCCAGCACAGTTACGGGTCTAGCGCGGACCGGGGAGCTGTTTTTT. It translates to CASTVTGLARTGELFF.

The chain uses TRBV11-3 and TRBJ1-1, with D perhaps TRBD1 (6 bases). The germline V gene encodes CDR1 SGHNT and CDR2 YENEEA. Trimming shortened V by 9 bases and J by 3 bases, and 11 bases separated the two germline ends. The CDR3 sequence is 12 residues long. The CDR3 region has the DNA TGTGCCAGTTCTAACAGGGACACTGAAGCTTTCTTT. Its protein is CASSNRDTEAFF. The full variable domain, completed using reference TRBV11-3 and TRBJ1-1, is EAGVVQSPRYKIIEKKQPVAFWCNPISGHNTLYWYLQNLGQGPELLIRYENEEAVDDSQLPKDRFSAERLKGVDSTLKIQPAELGDSAVYLCASSNRDTEAFFGQGTRLTVV.

This sequence joins TRBV7-2 and TRBJ2-1; 14 bases are shared with TRBD2. Per the germline V gene, CDR1 is SGHTA and CDR2 is FQGNSA. The V segment lost 5 bases and the J segment 6 bases; nucleotides outside the gene matches: 15. This CDR3 is 19 amino acids long. The chain's CDR3 is CASSLRLAGGPGHGNEQFF. The CDR3 DNA is TGTGCCAGCAGCCTGCGACTAGCGGGGGGGCCGGGGCACGGCAATGAGCAGTTCTTC.

This clone was observed once. The V and J genes are TRBV7-9 and TRBJ2-7; no clear D. The CDR3 covers 13 residues. V was trimmed by 6 bases and J by 4 bases, leaving 13 bases between them. Germline CDR1 reads SEHNR; CDR2 reads FQNEAQ (reference sequence). The CDR3: CASRQGDRYEQYF. The CDR3 DNA sequence: TGTGCCAGCAGGCAAGGAGATAGGTACGAGCAGTACTTC.

The chain carries TRBV13 and TRBJ1-5, with D unresolved. Trimming pared 0 bases from V and 7 bases from J, leaving 10 bases between. Per the germline V gene, CDR1 is PRHDT and CDR2 is FYEKMQ (reference sequence). CDR3 length equals 14 residues. CDR3 amino acids: CASSLGVGYQPQHF. CDR3 coding DNA: TGTGCCAGCAGCTTAGGAGTGGGGTACCAGCCCCAGCATTTT.

This clone was observed a single time. The chain combines TRBV6-6 with TRBJ2-7; no reliable D call. Trimming removed 0 bases at V and 4 bases at J, with 16 bases between. Germline CDR1 MNHNY, CDR2 SVGAGI (reference sequence). The CDR3 runs 16 residues. The CDR3 DNA reads as TGTGCCAGCAGTTACTCAGCAGGTCCATCCTTTTACGAGCAGTACTTC. This encodes CASSYSAGPSFYEQYF.

The genes are TRBV5-4 and TRBJ2-1; 8 bases agree with TRBD1. Germline V gives CDR1 SGHNT, CDR2 YYREEE (reference sequence). The J segment lost 2 bases and the V segment lost 5 bases, leaving 6 bases of the junction unmatched. CDR3 length: 15 residues. This CDR3 reads CASRPGTGTYNEQFF. CDR3 bases: TGTGCCAGCAGGCCCGGGACAGGAACCTACAATGAGCAGTTCTTC.

The chain employs TRBV9 and TRBJ2-5, with unresolved D. The V gene's germline CDR1 is SGDLS and CDR2 YYNGEE. The ends were cut back, 4 bases at V and 1 base at J, with 14 bases in the middle. The CDR3 sequence is 15 residues long. CDR3 residues: CASSTSDRAQETQYF. As DNA, the CDR3 is TGTGCCAGCAGCACCTCAGATCGAGCCCAAGAGACCCAGTACTTC. The complete variable domain, with remaining parts taken from reference TRBV9 and TRBJ2-5, reads DSGVTQTPKHLITATGQRVTLRCSPRSGDLSVYWYQQSLDQGLQFLIQYYNGEERAKGNILERFSAQQFPDLHSELNLSSLELGDSALYFCASSTSDRAQETQYFGPGTRLLVL.

The rearrangement joins TRBV28 to TRBJ2-5; maybe TRBD2 (6 bases). Germline V gives CDR1 MDHEN, CDR2 SYDVKM. V was shortened by 10 bases and J by 5 bases, with 17 bases between the two germline ends. The length of the CDR3 is 13 residues. CDR3 DNA sequence: TGTGCCACCCGGAGGGGCGGGGATGAGACCCAGTACTTC. Protein product: CATRRGGDETQYF. Using reference TRBV28 and TRBJ2-5 for the parts outside the CDR3, the full variable domain is DVKVTQSSRYLVKRTGEKVFLECVQDMDHENMFWYRQDPGLGLRLIYFSYDVKMKEKGDIPEGYSVSREKKERFSLILESASTNQTSMYLCATRRGGDETQYFGPGTRLLVL.

This chain joins TRBV5-1 and TRBJ2-7; TRBD1 agrees at 9 bases. Per germline, CDR1 SGHRS and CDR2 YFSETQ. The CDR3 is 15 residues long. Unmatched junction bases numbered 8, after V lost 1 base and J lost 6 bases. CDR3 amino acids: CASSLRVLQGAEQYF. DNA of the CDR3: TGCGCCAGCAGCTTGCGGGTTCTACAGGGGGCCGAGCAGTACTTC.

This chain uses TRBV5-3 with TRBJ2-7; 9 bases agree with TRBD1. TRBV5-3 is marked as an open reading frame, function uncertain. This CDR3 is built from 18 residues. Trimming cost V 0 bases and J 4 bases; bases outside gene matches: 14. Here the CDR3 DNA reads TGTGCCAGAAGCTTGGTTAGGTTTATTGGACAGGGGAGGTACGAGCAGTACTTC. Translated, it gives CARSLVRFIGQGRYEQYF.

The V call is TRBV5-6, the J call TRBJ2-1; 13 bases line up with TRBD2. Trimming took 5 bases from V and 4 from J; bases not matched to a gene: 3. This CDR3 contains 15 residues. CDR1 and CDR2 from the germline V gene are SGHDT and YYEEEE. The CDR3 bases are TGTGCCAGCAGGTCGGGACTAGCGGGATACAATGAGCAGTTCTTC. It yields the protein CASRSGLAGYNEQFF.

Points on this clone: Other DNA sequences in this sample translate to the same CDR3. The V and J genes are TRBV5-4 and TRBJ1-1, with D uncertain. Per germline, CDR1 SGHNT and CDR2 YYREEE (reference sequence). The V and J ends lost 0 bases and 1 base respectively, with 7 bases between them. This CDR3 has 14 amino acids. In DNA form, the CDR3 reads TGTGCCAGCAGCTTGGGGCGGGAGAACACTGAAGCTTTCTTT. Its protein product is CASSLGRENTEAFF.

This clone was recorded a few times. The rearrangement joins TRBV7-2 to TRBJ1-1, with TRBD1 as a possible D gene (6 bases). V was trimmed by 1 base and J by 4 bases, leaving 7 bases between them. CDR3 length: 13 amino acids. From germline, CDR1 is SGHTA and CDR2 FQGNSA. CDR3 in DNA: TGTGCCAGCAGCTTAGACAGGGCCACTGAAGCTTTCTTT. Protein product: CASSLDRATEAFF. The full variable domain, with the rest looked up from reference TRBV7-2 and TRBJ1-1, is GAGVSQSPSNKVTEKGKDVELRCDPISGHTALYWYRQSLGQGLEFLIYFQGNSAPDKSGLPSDRFSAERTGGSVSTLTIQRTQQEDSAVYLCASSLDRATEAFFGQGTRLTVV.

The chain is built from TRBV7-2 and TRBJ1-2; D may be TRBD1 (5 bases). V dropped 5 bases and J dropped 8 bases, with 18 bases sitting between them. This CDR3 has 14 amino acids. Germline V gives CDR1 SGHTA, CDR2 FQGNSA. The CDR3 loop reads CASSRLGVREGYTF. The DNA for the CDR3 is TGTGCCAGCAGCCGGTTAGGGGTCCGTGAAGGCTACACCTTC.

The sample holds one count of this clone. The J gene is TRBJ1-5, the V gene TRBV6-4; weak D call: TRBD1 (5 bases). The CDR3 loop spans 13 amino acids. The germline V gene encodes CDR1 MRHNA and CDR2 SNTAGT. V was pared by 6 bases and J by 3 bases, with 9 bases between. For the CDR3, the DNA is TGTGCCAGCAGCAGGGACCTCAATCAGCCCCAGCATTTT. This codes for CASSRDLNQPQHF.

J is TRBJ2-5 and V is TRBV10-3; 7 bases fit TRBD2. CDR1 and CDR2 from the germline V gene are ENHRY and SYGVKD. The trim removed 9 bases at V and 5 bases at J, leaving 12 bases unmatched. CDR3 length: 14 residues. In DNA form, the CDR3 reads TGTGCCATAAGGAGGGAGGGCATATGGGAGACCCAGTACTTC. Translation: CAIRREGIWETQYF.

The chain recombines TRBV11-2 with TRBJ2-3; D call uncertain. CDR1 is SGHAT and CDR2 is FQNNGV in the germline V gene. The germline V and J ends were trimmed by 2 bases and 5 bases, with 8 bases remaining between them. The CDR3 has 13 amino acids. CDR3 DNA: TGTGCCAGCAGCTTAAGTTTGAGAGATACGCAGTATTTT. Amino acid sequence: CASSLSLRDTQYF.

The chain employs TRBV30 and TRBJ2-5; 11 bases are a match to TRBD1. The CDR3 has 15 residues. Per germline, CDR1 GTSNPN and CDR2 SVGIG (reference sequence). The V gene end was trimmed by 4 bases and the J gene end by 4 bases; junction bases not matched to a gene: 8. The CDR3 DNA reads TGTGCCTGGAACCTCGGGGACAGGGGGGGAGAGACCCAGTACTTC. Protein product: CAWNLGDRGGETQYF.

The V and J genes are TRBV5-5 and TRBJ2-1; D uncertain. V was cut by 0 bases and J by 9 bases, with 7 bases left in between. The CDR3 has 12 residues. Germline-derived CDR1 and CDR2 are SGHKS and YYEKEE (reference sequence). Here the CDR3 reads CASSLAPPEQFF. CDR3 nucleotides: TGTGCCAGCAGCTTGGCCCCACCTGAGCAGTTCTTC.

J is TRBJ2-3 and V is TRBV5-6, with 10 bases identical to TRBD2. This CDR3 has 15 residues. Germline CDR1 reads SGHDT; CDR2 reads YYEEEE. Losses at the gene ends were 4 bases for V and 4 bases for J; bases not matched to a gene: 6. The CDR3 loop is CASSLAGDWPDTQYF. The CDR3 DNA is TGTGCCAGCAGCCTAGCGGGGGATTGGCCAGATACGCAGTATTTT.

This chain uses TRBV29-1 with TRBJ1-1, with 9 nucleotides matching TRBD1. The V and J ends lost 7 bases and 6 bases, in that order; junction bases with no gene match: 15. In germline, CDR1 is SQVTM, CDR2 ANQGSEA. This CDR3 has 15 residues. The CDR3 DNA reads TGCAGCGCCGTCCCGGGACAGGGCCGGGGGTCTGAAGCTTTCTTT. This translates into CSAVPGQGRGSEAFF.

The chain uses TRBV12-5 and TRBJ1-1; a weak D match, TRBD1 (5 bases). The CDR3 has 17 residues. Deletions cut 3 bases from V and 3 bases from J, with 20 bases between. Germline CDR1 reads LGHNT; CDR2 reads FRNRAP. Written as DNA, the CDR3 is TGTGCTAGTGGTTTTTGGACGGGGACTGGGGGGGACACTGAAGCTTTCTTT. This codes for CASGFWTGTGGDTEAFF.

The chain combines TRBV10-1 with TRBJ2-1; 7 nucleotides line up with TRBD2. The CDR3 is 14 amino acids. The germline V gene has CDR1 WNHNN and CDR2 SYGVQD (reference sequence). V lost 8 bases, J lost 7 bases, and 11 bases stayed unmatched. CDR3 region: CASEWAGVRNEQFF. Written as DNA, the CDR3 is TGCGCCAGCGAATGGGCGGGGGTCAGGAATGAGCAGTTCTTC.

V and J are TRBV6-6 and TRBJ1-3; D not resolved. Germline V gene data show CDR1 as MNHNY and CDR2 as SVGAGI (reference sequence). Trimming removed 5 bases at V and 5 bases at J, with 10 bases between. The CDR3 is made up of 13 amino acids. The DNA of the CDR3 is TGTGCCAGCAGTCCTATAGGAAGAAACACCATATATTTT. Amino acids: CASSPIGRNTIYF.